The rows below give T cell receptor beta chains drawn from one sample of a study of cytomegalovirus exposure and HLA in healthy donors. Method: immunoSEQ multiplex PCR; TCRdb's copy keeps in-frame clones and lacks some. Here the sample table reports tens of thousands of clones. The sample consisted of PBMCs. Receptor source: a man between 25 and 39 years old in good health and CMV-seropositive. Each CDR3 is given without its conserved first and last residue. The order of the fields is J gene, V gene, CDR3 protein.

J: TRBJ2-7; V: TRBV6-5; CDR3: ASSYSSSYEQY
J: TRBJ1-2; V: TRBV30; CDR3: AWRLTGGVHGYT
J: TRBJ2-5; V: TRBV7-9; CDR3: ASRQQTDPTGVGETQY
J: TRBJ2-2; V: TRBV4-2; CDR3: ASSQEPLAGGTGELF
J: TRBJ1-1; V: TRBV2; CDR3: ARTENTEAF
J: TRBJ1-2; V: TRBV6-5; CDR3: ASSYSGGPNYGYT
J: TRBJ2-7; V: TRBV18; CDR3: ASSRGRESGYEQY
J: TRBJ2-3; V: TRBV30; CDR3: AWSVADKQY
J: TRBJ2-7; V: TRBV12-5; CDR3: ASGHFSTTYEQY
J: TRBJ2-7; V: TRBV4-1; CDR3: ASSPRDRGAYEQY
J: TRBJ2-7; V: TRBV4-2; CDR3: ASSQEASPDRSSYEQY
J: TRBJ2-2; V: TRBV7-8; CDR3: ASSFQTSPNTGELF
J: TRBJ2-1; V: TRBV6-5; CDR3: ASSYSGGTYNEQF
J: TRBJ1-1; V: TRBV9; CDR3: ASSVAGRPDTEAF
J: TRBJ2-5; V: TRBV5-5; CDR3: ASSHGQGWVETQY
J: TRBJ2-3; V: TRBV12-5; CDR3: ASGLGGGRTDTQY
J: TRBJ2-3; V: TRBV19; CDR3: ASSTKRHTDTQY
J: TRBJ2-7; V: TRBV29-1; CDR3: SVGAAGGTHEQY
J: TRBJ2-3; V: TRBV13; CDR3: ASSRGLAGAIVSPDTQY
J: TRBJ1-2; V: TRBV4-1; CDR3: ASSQGKDRFYGYT
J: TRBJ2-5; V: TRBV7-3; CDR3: ASSLSPAGGRETQY
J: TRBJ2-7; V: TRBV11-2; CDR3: ASSRTGLGQAYEQY
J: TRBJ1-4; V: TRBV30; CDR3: ALDSTGAEGEKLF
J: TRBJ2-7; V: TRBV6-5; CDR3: ATQGSGGSAYEQY
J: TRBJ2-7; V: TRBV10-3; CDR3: AIGQGADEQY
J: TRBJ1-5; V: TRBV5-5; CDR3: ATGGGPNINQPQH
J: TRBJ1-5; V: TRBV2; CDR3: VSRGELNQPQH
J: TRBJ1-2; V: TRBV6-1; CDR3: ASSDAIDRAANGYT
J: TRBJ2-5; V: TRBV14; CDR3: ASSQEGGTETQY
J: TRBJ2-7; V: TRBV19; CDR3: AIGSASGGDEQY
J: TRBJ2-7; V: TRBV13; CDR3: ASSSRGLDEQY
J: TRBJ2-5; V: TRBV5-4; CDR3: ASSLVPGVATQY
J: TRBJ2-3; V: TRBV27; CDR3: ASSPPAGTQY
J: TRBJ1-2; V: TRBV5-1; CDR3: ASRQPGSNYGYT
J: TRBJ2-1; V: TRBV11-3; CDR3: ASSQAGLEADNEQF
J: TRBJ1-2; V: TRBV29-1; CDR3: SVRAGNYGYT
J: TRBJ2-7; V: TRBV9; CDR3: ASSVGQTYEQY
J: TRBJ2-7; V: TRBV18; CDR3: ASSQTGTYEQY
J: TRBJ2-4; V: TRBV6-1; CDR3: ASSEENWDRGTKNIQY
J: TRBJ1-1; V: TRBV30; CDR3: AWSVLVNTEAF
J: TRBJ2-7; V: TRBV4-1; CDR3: ASSQGRGGGYEQY
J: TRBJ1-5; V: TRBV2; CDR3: ASSSGTASNQPQH
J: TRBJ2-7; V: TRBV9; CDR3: ASSVQWGTVTYEQY
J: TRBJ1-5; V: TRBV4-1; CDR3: ASSHMGQGSGQPQH
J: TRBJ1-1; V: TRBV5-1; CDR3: ASSLVVGRNTEAF
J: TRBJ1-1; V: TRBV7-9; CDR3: ASSLPGHTAGGAF